This T cell receptor (beta chain) was sequenced in a study of beta chain features in type 1 diabetes. Germline lookup yields CDR1 MDHEN and CDR2 SYDVKM. The CDR3 length is 13 residues. V was shortened by 3 bases and J by 6 bases, with 11 bases between the two germline ends. What was sequenced were expressed TCRB transcripts, since all of the isolated RNA had been reverse transcribed. Some clones are missing from TCRdb's copy, which holds only in-frame ones; the method was immunoSEQ multiplex PCR. The sample consists of 860,000 or so clones, about a sixth of them appearing once. The sequenced sample was naive CD4+ T cells from blood. This rearrangement joins TRBV28 to TRBJ1-2, with D possibly TRBD1 on 6 matching bases. This sequence was found in a woman aged 18-35 years in good health. CDR3 DNA sequence: TGTGCCAGCAGTTTCCAAAGACAGGATGGCTACACCTTC. Its protein is CASSFQRQDGYTF.